This T cell receptor beta chain was sequenced for a study of blood T cell repertoires in COVID-19. At the level of the study: The origin of the acute and convalescent COVID-19 samples was the United States, Italy and Spain.

Method: immunoSEQ multiplex PCR; TCRdb's copy keeps in-frame clones and lacks some. The sample lists roughly 120,000 clones; 75% to 90% were seen once. Trimming at V came to 10 bases and at J to 7 bases, leaving 7 bases not matched to a gene. There are 13 residues in the CDR3. Germline lookup yields CDR1 LNHDA and CDR2 SQIVND (reference sequence). This clone was counted a few times. Sequencing was performed on peripheral blood. This clonotype was obtained from an elderly woman with COVID-19, enrolled during active disease. V and J are TRBV19 and TRBJ1-2; TRBD1 matches at 12 bases. The CDR3 DNA sequence: TGTGCCAAACAGGGACAGGGGGCGTCTGGCTACACCTTC. This gives the protein CAKQGQGASGYTF. Full variable domain (outside the CDR3, taken from reference TRBV19 and TRBJ1-2): DGGITQSPKYLFRKEGQNVTLSCEQNLNHDAMYWYRQDPGQGLRLIYYSQIVNDFQKGDIAEGYSVSREKKESFPLTVTSAQKNPTAFYLCAKQGQGASGYTFGSGTRLTVV.